This TCR beta chain was sequenced during a study of cytomegalovirus exposure and HLA in healthy donors. Study outcomes and limitations: Cytomegalovirus status was reportedly diagnosed by the classifier with high sensitivity and specificity. When analyzed later, a missense DCLRE1C variant was found to be linked to TCR beta V- and J-gene trimming.

Details on this clone: The antigen is unknown.

Each donor's status was that of a healthy bone marrow donor. Donors sampled were nominally healthy, though unrecorded immune exposures were likely. PCR amplification relied on 60 Vbeta primers (plus 13 Jbeta primers). TCRdb's table, derived via immunoSEQ multiplex PCR, lists solely in-frame clones and lacks some. The sample has about 130,000 clones, 80% seen once. Input material: PBMCs. The TCR originated in a middle-aged man in good health and CMV-seronegative.

This chain's CDR3 is CASSKQGADEQYF. The CDR3, as DNA: TGTGCCAGCAGTAAACAGGGGGCTGACGAGCAGTACTTC. The chain joins TRBV2 to TRBJ2-7; TRBD1 aligns across 9 bases. This CDR3 has 13 residues. Trimming took 5 bases from V and 5 from J; bases not matched to a gene: 4. Germline V gene lookup returns CDR1 SNHLY and CDR2 FYNNEI.